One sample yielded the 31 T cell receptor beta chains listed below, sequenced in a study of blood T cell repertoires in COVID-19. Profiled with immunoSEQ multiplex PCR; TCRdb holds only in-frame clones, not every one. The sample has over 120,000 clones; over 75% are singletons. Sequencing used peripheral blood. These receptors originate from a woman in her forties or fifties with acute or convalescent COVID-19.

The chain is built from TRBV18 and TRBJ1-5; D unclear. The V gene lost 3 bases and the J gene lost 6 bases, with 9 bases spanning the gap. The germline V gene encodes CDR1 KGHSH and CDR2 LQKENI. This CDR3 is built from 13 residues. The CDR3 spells CASSPSVGQPQHF. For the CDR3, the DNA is TGTGCCAGCTCACCTTCAGTTGGTCAGCCCCAGCATTTT.

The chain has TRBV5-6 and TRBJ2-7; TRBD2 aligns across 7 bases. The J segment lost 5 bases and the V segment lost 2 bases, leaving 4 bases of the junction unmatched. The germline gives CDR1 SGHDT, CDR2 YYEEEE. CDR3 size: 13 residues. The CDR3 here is CASSLPLANEQYF. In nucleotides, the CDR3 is TGTGCCAGCAGCTTACCACTAGCGAACGAGCAGTACTTC.

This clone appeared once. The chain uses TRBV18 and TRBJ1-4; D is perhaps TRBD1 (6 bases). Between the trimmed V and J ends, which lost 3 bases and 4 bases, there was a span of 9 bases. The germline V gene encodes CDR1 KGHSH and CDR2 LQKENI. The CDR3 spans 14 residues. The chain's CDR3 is CASSPGHGNEKLFF. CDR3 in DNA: TGTGCCAGCTCACCGGGACACGGTAATGAAAAACTGTTTTTT.

The CDR3 reads CASSLWSGTTSTDTQYF. For the CDR3, the DNA is TGTGCCAGCAGTTTATGGTCAGGAACCACTAGCACAGATACGCAGTATTTT. The chain couples TRBV28 to TRBJ2-3; D remains unclear. Germline values: CDR1 MDHEN, CDR2 SYDVKM. The CDR3 runs to 17 residues. V was clipped by 0 bases and J by 0 bases, with 13 bases between them.

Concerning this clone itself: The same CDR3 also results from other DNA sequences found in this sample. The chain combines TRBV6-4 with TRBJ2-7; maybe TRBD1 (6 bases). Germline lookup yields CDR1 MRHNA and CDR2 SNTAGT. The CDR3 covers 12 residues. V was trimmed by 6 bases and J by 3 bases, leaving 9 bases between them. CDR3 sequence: CASRRTVYEQYF. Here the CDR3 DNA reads TGTGCCAGCAGAAGGACAGTCTACGAGCAGTACTTC.

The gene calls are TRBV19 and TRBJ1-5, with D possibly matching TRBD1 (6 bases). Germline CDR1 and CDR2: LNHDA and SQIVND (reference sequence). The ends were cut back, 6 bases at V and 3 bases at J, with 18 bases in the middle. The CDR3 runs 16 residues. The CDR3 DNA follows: TGTGCCAGTAGCGGCCCCCTCGGGACATTCAATCAGCCCCAGCATTTT. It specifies CASSGPLGTFNQPQHF.

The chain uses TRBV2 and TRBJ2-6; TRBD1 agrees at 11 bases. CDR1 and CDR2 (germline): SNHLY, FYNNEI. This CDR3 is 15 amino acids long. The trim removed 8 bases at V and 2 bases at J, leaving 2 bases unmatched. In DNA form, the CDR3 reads TGTGCCAGCGGACAGGGGGCTCCTGGGGCCAACGTCCTGACTTTC. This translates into CASGQGAPGANVLTF.

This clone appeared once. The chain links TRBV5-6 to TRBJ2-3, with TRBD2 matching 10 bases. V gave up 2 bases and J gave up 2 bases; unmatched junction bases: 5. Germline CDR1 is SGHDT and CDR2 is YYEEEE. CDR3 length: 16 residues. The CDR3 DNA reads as TGTGCCAGCAGCTTACGACTAGCGGGCCTCACAGATACGCAGTATTTT. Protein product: CASSLRLAGLTDTQYF.

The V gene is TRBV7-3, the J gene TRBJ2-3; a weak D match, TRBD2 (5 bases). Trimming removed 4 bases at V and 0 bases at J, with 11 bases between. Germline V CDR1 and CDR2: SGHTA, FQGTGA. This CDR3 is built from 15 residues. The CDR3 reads CASSSQRASTDTQYF. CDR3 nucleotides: TGTGCCAGCAGCTCACAGAGGGCTAGCACAGATACGCAGTATTTT.

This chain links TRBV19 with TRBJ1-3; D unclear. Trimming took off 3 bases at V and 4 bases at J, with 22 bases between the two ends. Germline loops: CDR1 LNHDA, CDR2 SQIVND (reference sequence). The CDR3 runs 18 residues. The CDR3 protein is CASSISMRTYHRGNTIYF. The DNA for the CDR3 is TGTGCCAGTAGTATCAGTATGCGGACTTACCACCGCGGAAACACCATATATTTT. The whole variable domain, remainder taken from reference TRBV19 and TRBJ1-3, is DGGITQSPKYLFRKEGQNVTLSCEQNLNHDAMYWYRQDPGQGLRLIYYSQIVNDFQKGDIAEGYSVSREKKESFPLTVTSAQKNPTAFYLCASSISMRTYHRGNTIYFGEGSWLTVV.

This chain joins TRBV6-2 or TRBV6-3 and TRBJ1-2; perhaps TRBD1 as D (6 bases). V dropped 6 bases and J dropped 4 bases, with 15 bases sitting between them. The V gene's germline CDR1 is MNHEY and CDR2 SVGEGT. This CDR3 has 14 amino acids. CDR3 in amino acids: CASSPRDILYGYTF. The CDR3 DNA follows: TGTGCCAGCAGCCCCCGGGACATCCTCTATGGCTACACCTTC.

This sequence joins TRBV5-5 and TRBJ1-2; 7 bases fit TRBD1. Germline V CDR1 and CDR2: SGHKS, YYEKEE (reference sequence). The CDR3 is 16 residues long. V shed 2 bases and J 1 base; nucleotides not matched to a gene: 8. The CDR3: CASSLFGQAFNYGYTF. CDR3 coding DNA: TGTGCCAGCAGCTTATTCGGACAGGCATTTAACTATGGCTACACCTTC.

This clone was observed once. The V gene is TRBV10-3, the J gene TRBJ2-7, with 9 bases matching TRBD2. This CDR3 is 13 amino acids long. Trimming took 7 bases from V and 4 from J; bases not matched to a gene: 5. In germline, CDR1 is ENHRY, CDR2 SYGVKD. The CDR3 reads CAIKTAGGYEQYF. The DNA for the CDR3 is TGTGCCATCAAGACAGCGGGAGGATACGAGCAGTACTTC.

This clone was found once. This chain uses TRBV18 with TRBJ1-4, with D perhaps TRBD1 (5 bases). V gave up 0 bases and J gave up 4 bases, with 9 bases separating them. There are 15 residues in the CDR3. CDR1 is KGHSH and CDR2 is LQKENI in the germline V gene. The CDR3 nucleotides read TGTGCCAGCTCACCACCAGACAGCCTTAATGAAAAACTGTTTTTT. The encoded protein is CASSPPDSLNEKLFF.

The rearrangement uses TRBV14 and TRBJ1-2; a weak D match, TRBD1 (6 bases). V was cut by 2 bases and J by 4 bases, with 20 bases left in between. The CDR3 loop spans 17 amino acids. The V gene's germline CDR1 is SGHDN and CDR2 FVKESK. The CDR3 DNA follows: TGTGCCAGCAGCCAAACCGTCGGACAGCAGGACCTCTATGGCTACACCTTC. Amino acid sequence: CASSQTVGQQDLYGYTF.

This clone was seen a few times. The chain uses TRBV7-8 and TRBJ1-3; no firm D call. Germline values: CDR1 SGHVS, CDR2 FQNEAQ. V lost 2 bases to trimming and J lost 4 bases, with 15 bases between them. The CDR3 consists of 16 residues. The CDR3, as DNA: TGTGCCAGCAGCTTAAGAGTCGCCGGGGAAGGAAACACCATATATTTT. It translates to CASSLRVAGEGNTIYF. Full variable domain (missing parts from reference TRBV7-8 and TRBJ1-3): GAGVSQSPRYKVAKRGQDVALRCDPISGHVSLFWYQQALGQGPEFLTYFQNEAQLDKSGLPSDRFFAERPEGSVSTLKIQRTQQEDSAVYLCASSLRVAGEGNTIYFGEGSWLTVV.

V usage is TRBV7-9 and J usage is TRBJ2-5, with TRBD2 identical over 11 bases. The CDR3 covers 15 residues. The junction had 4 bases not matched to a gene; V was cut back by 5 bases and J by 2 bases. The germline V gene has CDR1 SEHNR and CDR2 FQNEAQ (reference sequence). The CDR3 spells CASSKGLAVQETQYF. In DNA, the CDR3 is TGTGCCAGCAGCAAGGGACTAGCGGTTCAAGAGACCCAGTACTTC.

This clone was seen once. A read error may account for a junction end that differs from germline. CDR3 amino acids: CAGRTGDSPLHF. The CDR3 nucleotides read TGTGCCGGCAGGACAGGGGATTCACCCCTCCACTTT. The chain employs TRBV2 and TRBJ1-6; 9 bases are a match to TRBD1. Germline lookup yields CDR1 SNHLY and CDR2 FYNNEI. The CDR3 covers 12 residues. Complete variable domain (other parts from reference TRBV2 and TRBJ1-6): EPEVTQTPSHQVTQMGQEVILRCVPISNHLYFYWYRQILGQKVEFLVSFYNNEISEKSEIFDDQFSVERPDGSNFTLKIRSTKLEDSAMYFCAGRTGDSPLHFGNGTRLTVT.

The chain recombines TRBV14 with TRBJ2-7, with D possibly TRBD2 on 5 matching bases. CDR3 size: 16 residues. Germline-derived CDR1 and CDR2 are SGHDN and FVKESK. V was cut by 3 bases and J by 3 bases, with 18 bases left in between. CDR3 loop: CASSQGPSGSGYEQYF. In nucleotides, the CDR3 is TGTGCCAGCAGCCAGGGTCCATCGGGGTCGGGCTACGAGCAGTACTTC. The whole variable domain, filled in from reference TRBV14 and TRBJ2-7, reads EAGVTQFPSHSVIEKGQTVTLRCDPISGHDNLYWYRRVMGKEIKFLLHFVKESKQDESGMPNNRFLAERTGGTYSTLKVQPAELEDSGVYFCASSQGPSGSGYEQYFGPGTRLTVT.

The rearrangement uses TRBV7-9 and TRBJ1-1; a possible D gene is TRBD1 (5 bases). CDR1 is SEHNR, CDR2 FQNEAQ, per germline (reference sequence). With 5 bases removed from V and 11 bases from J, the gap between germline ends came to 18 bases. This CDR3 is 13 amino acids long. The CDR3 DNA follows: TGTGCCAGCAGCCCGAAAGCAGGGAGGATGGCTTTCTTT. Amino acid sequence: CASSPKAGRMAFF.

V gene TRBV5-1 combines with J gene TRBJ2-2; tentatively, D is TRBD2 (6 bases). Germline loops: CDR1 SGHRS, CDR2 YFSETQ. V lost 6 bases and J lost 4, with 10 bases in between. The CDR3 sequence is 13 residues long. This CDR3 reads CASKEGRTGELFF. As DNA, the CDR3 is TGCGCCAGCAAGGAGGGGCGCACCGGGGAGCTGTTTTTT.

CDR3 sequence: CASSSGSSYEQYF. CDR3 sequence (DNA): TGCGCCAGCAGCTCCGGGAGCTCCTACGAGCAGTACTTC. This chain links TRBV5-1 with TRBJ2-7; possibly TRBD2 for D (6 bases). The CDR3 length is 13 residues. Trimming stripped 3 bases from V and 0 bases from J, with 7 bases between. CDR1 is SGHRS and CDR2 is YFSETQ in the germline V gene.

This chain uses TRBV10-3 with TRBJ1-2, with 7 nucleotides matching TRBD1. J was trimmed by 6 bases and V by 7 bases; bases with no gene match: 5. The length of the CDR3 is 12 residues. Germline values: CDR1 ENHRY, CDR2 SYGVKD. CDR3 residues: CAITEGTDGYTF. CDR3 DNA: TGTGCCATCACGGAAGGGACAGATGGCTACACCTTC.

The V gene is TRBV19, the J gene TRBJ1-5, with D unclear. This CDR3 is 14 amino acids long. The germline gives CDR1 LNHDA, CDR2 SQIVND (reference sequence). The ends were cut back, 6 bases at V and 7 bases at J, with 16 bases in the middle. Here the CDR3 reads CASSKTNGRQPQHF. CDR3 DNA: TGTGCCAGTAGCAAAACTAACGGAAGGCAGCCCCAGCATTTT.

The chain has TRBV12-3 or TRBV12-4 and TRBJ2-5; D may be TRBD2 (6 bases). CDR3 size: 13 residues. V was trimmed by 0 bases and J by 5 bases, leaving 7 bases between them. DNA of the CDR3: TGTGCCAGCAGTTTAGCGGGACTGGAGACCCAGTACTTC. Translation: CASSLAGLETQYF.

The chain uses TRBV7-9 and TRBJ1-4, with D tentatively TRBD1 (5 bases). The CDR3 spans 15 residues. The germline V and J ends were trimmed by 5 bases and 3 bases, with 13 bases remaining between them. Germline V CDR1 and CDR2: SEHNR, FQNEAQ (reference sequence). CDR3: CASSARGRANEKLFF. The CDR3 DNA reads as TGTGCCAGCAGCGCCCGGGGGAGGGCTAATGAAAAACTGTTTTTT.

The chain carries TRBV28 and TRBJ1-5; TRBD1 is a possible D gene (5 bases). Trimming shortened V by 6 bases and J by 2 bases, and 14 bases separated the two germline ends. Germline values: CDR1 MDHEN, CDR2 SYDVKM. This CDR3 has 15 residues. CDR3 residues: CASSSDSLGNQPQHF. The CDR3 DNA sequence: TGTGCCAGCAGCTCCGACAGTCTGGGCAATCAGCCCCAGCATTTT.

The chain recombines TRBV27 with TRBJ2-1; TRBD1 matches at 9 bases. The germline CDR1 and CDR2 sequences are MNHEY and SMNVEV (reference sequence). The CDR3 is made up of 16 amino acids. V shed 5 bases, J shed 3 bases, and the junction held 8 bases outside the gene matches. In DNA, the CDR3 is TGTGCCAGCAGTGTAGTGGGGACAGGGATCTACAATGAGCAGTTCTTC. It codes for CASSVVGTGIYNEQFF.

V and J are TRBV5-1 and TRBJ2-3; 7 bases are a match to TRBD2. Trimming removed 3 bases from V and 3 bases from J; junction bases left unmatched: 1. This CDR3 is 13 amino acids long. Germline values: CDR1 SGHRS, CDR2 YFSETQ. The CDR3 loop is CASSSGGTDTQYF. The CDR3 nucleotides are TGCGCCAGCAGCTCCGGGGGGACAGATACGCAGTATTTT. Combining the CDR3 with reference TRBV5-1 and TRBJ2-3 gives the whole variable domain KAGVTQTPRYLIKTRGQQVTLSCSPISGHRSVSWYQQTPGQGLQFLFEYFSETQRNKGNFPGRFSGRQFSNSRSEMNVSTLELGDSALYLCASSSGGTDTQYFGPGTRLTVL.

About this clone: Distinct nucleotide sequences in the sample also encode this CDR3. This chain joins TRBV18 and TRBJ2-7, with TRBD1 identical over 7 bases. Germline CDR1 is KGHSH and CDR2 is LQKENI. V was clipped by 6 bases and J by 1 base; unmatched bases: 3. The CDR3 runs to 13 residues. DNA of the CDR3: TGTGCCAGCTCCCAGGGACAGTCCTACGAGCAGTACTTC. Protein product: CASSQGQSYEQYF.

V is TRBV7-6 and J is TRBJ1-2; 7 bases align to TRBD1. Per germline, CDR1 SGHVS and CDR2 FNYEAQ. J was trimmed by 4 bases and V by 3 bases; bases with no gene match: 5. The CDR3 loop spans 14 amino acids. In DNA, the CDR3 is TGTGCCAGCAGCTTGGGGGACAGTCTCTATGGCTACACCTTC. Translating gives CASSLGDSLYGYTF.